This is a list of T cell receptor beta chains from one sample in a study of metastatic and nonmetastatic thyroid tumors. Through MiXCR, TCRdb re-clonotyped the PCR reads. The sample holds about 14,000 clones, 32% seen once. Sequenced: tumor tissue. These TCRs come from a female donor with papillary thyroid cancer or a benign thyroid nodule (not recorded which). Some clones in this sample may be carry-over from other donors' samples. Each CDR3 is given with its conserved first and last residue. A D gene is named only where the DNA matches it firmly. Only part of the rows carry a size: once, few, many, or a class if the clone is expanded.

cdr3_aa cdr3_nt j_call clone_size v_call d_call
CSAERENRAYEQYF TGCAGTGCTGAGCGGGAGAATCGGGCCTACGAGCAGTACTTC TRBJ2-7 medium-sized TRBV20-1 TRBD2
CASSDGTQTNEQFF TGTGCCAGCAGTGACGGGACCCAAACGAATGAGCAGTTCTTC TRBJ2-1 many TRBV6-4 .
CSARAYMSSTDTQYF TGCAGTGCTAGAGCATATATGTCTAGCACAGATACGCAGTATTTT TRBJ2-3 many TRBV20-1 .
CSARPGTWDSRELFF TGCAGCGCCAGACCCGGGACATGGGATTCCCGGGAGCTGTTTTTT TRBJ2-2 . TRBV20-1 .
CASSVDSGAAYNEQFF TGTGCCAGCAGCGTAGATAGCGGGGCAGCCTACAATGAGCAGTTCTTC TRBJ2-1 many TRBV9 TRBD2
CASSPGTAVPFQETQYF TGCGCCAGCAGTCCGGGGACGGCCGTCCCCTTTCAAGAGACCCAGTACTTC TRBJ2-5 . TRBV4-1 .
CASSVRDRGTEAFF TGTGCCAGCAGTGTCCGGGACAGGGGCACTGAAGCTTTCTTT TRBJ1-1 . TRBV28 TRBD1
CARRGGSYNSPLHF TGTGCCCGGAGGGGGGGCTCCTATAATTCACCCCTCCACTTT TRBJ1-6 medium-sized TRBV27 .
CAWQGTGNQPQHF TGTGCCTGGCAAGGGACAGGCAATCAGCCCCAGCATTTT TRBJ1-5 . TRBV30 TRBD1
CASSQDTDAGYTF TGTGCCAGCAGTCAAGACACCGACGCTGGCTACACCTTC TRBJ1-2 . TRBV2 .
CASSSPRGGTYEQYF TGTGCCAGCAGCTCCCCTCGAGGGGGCACTTACGAGCAGTACTTC TRBJ2-7 . TRBV7-2 TRBD1
CSARDLLAGVTGELFF TGCAGTGCTAGAGATTTACTAGCGGGAGTCACCGGGGAGCTGTTTTTT TRBJ2-2 medium-sized TRBV20-1 TRBD2
CASSYSTSGSTDTQYF TGTGCCAGCAGTTACTCGACTAGCGGGAGCACAGATACGCAGTATTTT TRBJ2-3 medium-sized TRBV6-5 TRBD2
CASSHRGSGASTDTQYF TGTGCCAGCAGCCACCGAGGAAGCGGAGCTAGCACAGATACGCAGTATTTT TRBJ2-3 . TRBV7-6 .
CASKPSGSTDTQYF TGTGCCTCTAAGCCTAGCGGGAGCACAGATACGCAGTATTTT TRBJ2-3 many TRBV6-1 TRBD2
CASREQGLAVRGRYNEQFF TGTGCCAGCAGGGAGCAGGGACTAGCGGTCCGCGGGCGTTACAATGAGCAGTTCTTC TRBJ2-1 many TRBV6-6 TRBD2
CATSDSPGPQRWETQYF TGTGCCACCAGTGACTCACCTGGACCACAGCGATGGGAGACCCAGTACTTC TRBJ2-5 . TRBV24-1 .
CATSDLGTSGSGELFF TGTGCCACCAGTGATTTGGGTACTAGCGGGAGCGGGGAGCTGTTCTTT TRBJ2-2 few TRBV24-1 TRBD2
CASSLTPGPDTQYF TGTGCCAGCAGCTTAACCCCAGGGCCAGATACGCAGTATTTT TRBJ2-3 . TRBV9 .
CASSMGTSVNEQFF TGTGCCAGTAGTATGGGGACTAGCGTCAATGAGCAGTTCTTC TRBJ2-1 many TRBV19 TRBD2
CASSLTWNTEAFF TGTGCCAGCAGCTTGACGTGGAACACTGAAGCTTTCTTT TRBJ1-1 . TRBV5-4 .
CASSLTGMDIQYF TGTGCCAGCAGCTTAACGGGAATGGACATTCAGTACTTC TRBJ2-4 many TRBV7-2 .
CASSQVNRATGEPFF TGTGCCAGCAGCCAAGTTAACAGGGCCACCGGGGAGCCGTTTTTT TRBJ2-2 few TRBV4-2 .
CASSAPGQTKGKDNSPLHF TGTGCCAGCAGCGCTCCGGGACAGACTAAGGGGAAGGATAATTCACCCCTCCACTTT TRBJ1-6 many TRBV2 TRBD1
CASSLGQGGGYTF TGTGCCAGCAGTCTGGGACAGGGAGGAGGCTACACCTTC TRBJ1-2 medium-sized TRBV12-3/TRBV12-4 TRBD1
CASSARQEPNTEAFF TGTGCCAGCAGTGCACGACAGGAGCCCAACACTGAAGCTTTCTTT TRBJ1-1 few TRBV6-1 .
CASSRTGTGNYEQYF TGTGCCAGCAGTCGCACCGGGACAGGGAACTACGAGCAGTACTTC TRBJ2-7 . TRBV6-1 TRBD1
CASSYGQGKFSGANVLTF TGTGCCAGCAGTTACGGACAGGGAAAATTCTCTGGGGCCAACGTCCTGACTTTC TRBJ2-6 few TRBV6-6 TRBD1
CASSRLAGSDTQYF TGTGCCAGCAGCCGACTAGCGGGCTCAGATACGCAGTATTTT TRBJ2-3 . TRBV6-1 TRBD2
CASSLEWINNEQFF TGTGCCAGCAGCTTAGAATGGATCAACAATGAGCAGTTCTTC TRBJ2-1 many TRBV7-2 .
CASTPDRVLNTEAFF TGTGCCAGCACCCCCGACAGGGTACTGAACACTGAAGCTTTCTTT TRBJ1-1 few TRBV12-3/TRBV12-4 TRBD1
CATSDGGGAETQYF TGTGCCACCAGTGATGGCGGGGGGGCCGAGACCCAGTACTTC TRBJ2-5 . TRBV6-1 TRBD2
CSARDLYEQYF TGCAGTGCTAGAGATCTTTACGAGCAGTACTTC TRBJ2-7 few TRBV20-1 .
CAWSPRREQYF TGTGCCTGGAGTCCCCGCCGGGAGCAGTACTTC TRBJ2-7 . TRBV30 .
CASTLSRGNTEAFF TGTGCCAGCACCCTAAGCCGGGGGAACACTGAAGCTTTCTTT TRBJ1-1 many TRBV2 .
CASSSKTSGGTDTQYF TGTGCCAGCAGCTCTAAGACTAGCGGGGGGACAGATACGCAGTATTTT TRBJ2-3 medium-sized TRBV11-3 TRBD2
CASSLGDGGHYEQYF TGTGCCAGCAGCTTAGGAGATGGCGGCCACTACGAGCAGTACTTC TRBJ2-7 . TRBV7-6 .
CATEQGAEAFF TGTGCCACCGAACAGGGGGCTGAAGCTTTCTTT TRBJ1-1 many TRBV3-1 TRBD1
CASSLRGGRGEQYF TGTGCCAGCAGCCTCCGGGGGGGACGGGGTGAGCAGTACTTC TRBJ2-7 medium-sized TRBV28 TRBD2
CASSRGSTDTQYF TGCGCCAGCAGCCGGGGCTCCACAGATACGCAGTATTTT TRBJ2-3 . TRBV5-1 .
CASQFSGLAGGETQYF TGTGCCAGCCAGTTCAGTGGGCTAGCGGGAGGAGAGACCCAGTACTTC TRBJ2-5 . TRBV11-3 TRBD2
CASSQDRGLGGTQYF TGTGCCAGCAGCCAAGATCGGGGTTTGGGGGGGACGCAGTATTTT TRBJ2-3 . TRBV3-1 TRBD2
CAISGREGPTGELFF TGTGCCATCAGTGGGCGGGAGGGCCCCACCGGGGAGCTGTTTTTT TRBJ2-2 few TRBV10-3 TRBD2
CASSPGDSRYTDTQYF TGTGCCAGCAGCCCGGGGGACAGCCGATACACAGATACGCAGTATTTT TRBJ2-3 . TRBV11-2 .
CSARGTSGRGTGELFF TGCAGTGCTAGAGGGACTAGCGGGAGGGGAACCGGGGAGCTGTTTTTT TRBJ2-2 . TRBV20-1 TRBD2
CASSLAGLPQETQYF TGCGCCAGCAGCTTGGCTGGACTACCTCAAGAGACCCAGTACTTC TRBJ2-5 . TRBV5-1 .
CASSLMFRGLNTEAFF TGTGCCAGCAGTTTAATGTTCAGGGGGCTTAACACTGAAGCTTTCTTT TRBJ1-1 few TRBV12-3/TRBV12-4 TRBD1
CASSSVGATGTANTGELFF TGTGCCAGCAGCTCGGTGGGGGCTACCGGGACAGCAAACACCGGGGAGCTGTTTTTT TRBJ2-2 many TRBV5-4 TRBD1
CASISGGGYGYTF TGTGCCAGTATCTCAGGGGGAGGTTATGGCTACACCTTC TRBJ1-2 many TRBV19 TRBD1
CSAHKPSRDTPSSYEQYF TGCAGCGCCCACAAACCTTCGAGGGACACCCCAAGCTCCTACGAGCAGTACTTC TRBJ2-7 many TRBV29-1 .
CASSQSGLREGYEQYF TGTGCCAGCAGCCAGTCAGGGTTGCGGGAGGGCTACGAGCAGTACTTC TRBJ2-7 . TRBV14 TRBD2
CASSQEPRKGEKLFF TGCGCCAGCAGCCAAGAGCCCAGAAAGGGTGAAAAACTGTTTTTT TRBJ1-4 medium-sized TRBV4-1 .
CASRKKTIRGAWFDANEKLFF TGTGCCAGCAGAAAAAAGACTATTAGAGGGGCATGGTTCGATGCTAATGAAAAACTGTTTTTT TRBJ1-4 medium-sized TRBV25-1 .